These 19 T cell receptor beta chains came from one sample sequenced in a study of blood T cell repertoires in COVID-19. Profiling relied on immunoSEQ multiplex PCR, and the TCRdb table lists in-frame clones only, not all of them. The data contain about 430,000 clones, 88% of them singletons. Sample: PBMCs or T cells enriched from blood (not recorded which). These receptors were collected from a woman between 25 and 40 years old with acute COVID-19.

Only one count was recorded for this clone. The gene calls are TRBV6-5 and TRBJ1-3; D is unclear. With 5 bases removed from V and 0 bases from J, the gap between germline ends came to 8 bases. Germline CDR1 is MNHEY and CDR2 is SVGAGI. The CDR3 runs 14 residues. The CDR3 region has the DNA TGTGCCAGCAGTACCTCCAGCTCTGGAAACACCATATATTTT. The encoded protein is CASSTSSSGNTIYF.

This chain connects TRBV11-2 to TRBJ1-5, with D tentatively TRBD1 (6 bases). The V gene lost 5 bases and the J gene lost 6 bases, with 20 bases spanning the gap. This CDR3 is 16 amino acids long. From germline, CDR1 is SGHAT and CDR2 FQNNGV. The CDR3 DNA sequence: TGTGCCAGCAGCGACAAACAGGGAAATGGCGCTCAGCCCCAGCATTTT. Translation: CASSDKQGNGAQPQHF.

CDR3 loop: CASSLARPSGGTYEQYF. The DNA of the CDR3 is TGTGCCAGCAGCTTAGCGCGTCCTAGCGGGGGAACCTACGAGCAGTACTTC. The J gene is TRBJ2-7, the V gene TRBV7-9; 10 bases are a match to TRBD2. J gave up 2 bases and V 0 bases, and 7 bases lay outside the gene matches. The germline V gene has CDR1 SEHNR and CDR2 FQNEAQ (reference sequence). This CDR3 contains 17 residues.

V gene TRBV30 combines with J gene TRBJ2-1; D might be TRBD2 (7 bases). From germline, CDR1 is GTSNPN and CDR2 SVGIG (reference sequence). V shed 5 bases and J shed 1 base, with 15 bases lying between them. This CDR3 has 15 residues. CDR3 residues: CAWGGRGISYNEQFF. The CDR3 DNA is TGTGCCTGGGGGGGGCGGGGGATTTCCTACAATGAGCAGTTCTTC.

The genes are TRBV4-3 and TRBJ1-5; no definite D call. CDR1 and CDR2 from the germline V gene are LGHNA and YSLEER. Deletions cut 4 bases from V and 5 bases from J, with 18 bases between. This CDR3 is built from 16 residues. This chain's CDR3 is CASSRQFGPGDQPQHF. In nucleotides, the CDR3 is TGCGCCAGCAGCCGTCAGTTTGGACCCGGGGATCAGCCCCAGCATTTT.

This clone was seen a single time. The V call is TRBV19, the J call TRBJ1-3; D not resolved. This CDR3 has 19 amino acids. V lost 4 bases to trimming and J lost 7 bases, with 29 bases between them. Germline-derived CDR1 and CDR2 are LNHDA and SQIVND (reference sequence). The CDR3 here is CASSTPLYFEGRMRNTIYF. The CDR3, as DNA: TGTGCCAGTAGTACCCCCCTTTACTTTGAGGGTCGGATGCGGAACACCATATATTTT. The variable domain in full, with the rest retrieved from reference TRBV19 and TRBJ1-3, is DGGITQSPKYLFRKEGQNVTLSCEQNLNHDAMYWYRQDPGQGLRLIYYSQIVNDFQKGDIAEGYSVSREKKESFPLTVTSAQKNPTAFYLCASSTPLYFEGRMRNTIYFGEGSWLTVV.

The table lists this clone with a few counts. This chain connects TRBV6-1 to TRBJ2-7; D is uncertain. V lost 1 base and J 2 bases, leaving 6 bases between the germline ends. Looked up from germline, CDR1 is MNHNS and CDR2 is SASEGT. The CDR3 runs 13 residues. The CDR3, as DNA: TGTGCCAGCAGTGAAGATCTAGCCTACGAGCAGTACTTC. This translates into CASSEDLAYEQYF.

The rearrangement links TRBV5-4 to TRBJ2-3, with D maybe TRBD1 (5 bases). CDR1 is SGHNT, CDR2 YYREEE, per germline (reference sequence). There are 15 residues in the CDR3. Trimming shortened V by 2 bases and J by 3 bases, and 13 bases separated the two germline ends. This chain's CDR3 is CASSFSRELTDTQYF. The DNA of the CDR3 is TGTGCCAGCAGCTTCAGCAGGGAATTGACAGATACGCAGTATTTT.

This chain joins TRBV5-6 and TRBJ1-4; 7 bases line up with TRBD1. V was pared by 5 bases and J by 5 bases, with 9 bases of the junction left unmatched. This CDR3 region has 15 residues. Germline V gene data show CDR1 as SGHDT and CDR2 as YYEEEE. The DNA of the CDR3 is TGTGCCAGCAGGTCTTGGACAGGCGGAAATGAAAAACTGTTTTTT. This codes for CASRSWTGGNEKLFF.

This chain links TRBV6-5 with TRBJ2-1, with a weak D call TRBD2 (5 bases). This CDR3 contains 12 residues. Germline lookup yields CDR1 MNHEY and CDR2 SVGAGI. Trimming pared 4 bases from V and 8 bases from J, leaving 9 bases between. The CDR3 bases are TGTGCCAGCAGTTCGGGAACCCATGAGCAGTTCTTC. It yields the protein CASSSGTHEQFF.

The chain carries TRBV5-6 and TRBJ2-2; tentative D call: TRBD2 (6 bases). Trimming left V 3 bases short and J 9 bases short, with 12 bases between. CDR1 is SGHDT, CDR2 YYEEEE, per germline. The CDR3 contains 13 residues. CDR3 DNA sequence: TGTGCCAGCAGCTGGGGGGTCGGAAGGGAGCTGTTTTTT. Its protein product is CASSWGVGRELFF.

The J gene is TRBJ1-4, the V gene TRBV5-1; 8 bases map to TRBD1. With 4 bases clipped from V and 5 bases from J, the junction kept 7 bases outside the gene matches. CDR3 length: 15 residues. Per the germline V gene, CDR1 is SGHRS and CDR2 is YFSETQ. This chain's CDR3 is CASSSNRGVNEKLFF. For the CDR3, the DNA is TGCGCCAGCAGCAGCAACAGGGGGGTAAATGAAAAACTGTTTTTT.

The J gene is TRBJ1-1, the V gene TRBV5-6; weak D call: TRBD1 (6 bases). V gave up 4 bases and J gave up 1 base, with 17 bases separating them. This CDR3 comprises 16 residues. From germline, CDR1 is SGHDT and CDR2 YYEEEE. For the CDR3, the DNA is TGTGCCAGCAGCCCCCACCTGGGCAGGGGGAACACTGAAGCTTTCTTT. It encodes CASSPHLGRGNTEAFF.

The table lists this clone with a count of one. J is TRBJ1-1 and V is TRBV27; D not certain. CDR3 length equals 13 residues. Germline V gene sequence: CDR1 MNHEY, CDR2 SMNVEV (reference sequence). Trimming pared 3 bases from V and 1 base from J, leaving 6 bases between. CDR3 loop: CASSLRQNTEAFF. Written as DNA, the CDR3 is TGTGCCAGCAGTTTGCGGCAGAACACTGAAGCTTTCTTT.

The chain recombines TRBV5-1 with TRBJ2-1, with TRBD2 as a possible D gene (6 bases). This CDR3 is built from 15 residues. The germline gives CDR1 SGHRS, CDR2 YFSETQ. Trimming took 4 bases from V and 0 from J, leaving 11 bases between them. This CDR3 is CASSPGESSYNEQFF. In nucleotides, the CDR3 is TGCGCCAGCAGCCCGGGAGAGAGCTCCTACAATGAGCAGTTCTTC.

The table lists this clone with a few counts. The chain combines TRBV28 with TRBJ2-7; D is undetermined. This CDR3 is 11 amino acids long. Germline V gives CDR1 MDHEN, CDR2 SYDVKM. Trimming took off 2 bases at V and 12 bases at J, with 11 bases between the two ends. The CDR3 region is CASSLGRNPYF. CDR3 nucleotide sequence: TGTGCCAGCAGTTTAGGCAGGAACCCGTACTTC.

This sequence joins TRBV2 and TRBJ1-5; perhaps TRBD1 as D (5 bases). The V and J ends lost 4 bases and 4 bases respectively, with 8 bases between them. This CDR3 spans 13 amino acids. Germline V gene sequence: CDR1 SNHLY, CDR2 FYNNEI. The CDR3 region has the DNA TGTGCCAGCAGTGGACAGCCGAATCAGCCCCAGCATTTT. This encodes CASSGQPNQPQHF. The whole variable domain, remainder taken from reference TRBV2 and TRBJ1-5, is EPEVTQTPSHQVTQMGQEVILRCVPISNHLYFYWYRQILGQKVEFLVSFYNNEISEKSEIFDDQFSVERPDGSNFTLKIRSTKLEDSAMYFCASSGQPNQPQHFGDGTRLSIL.

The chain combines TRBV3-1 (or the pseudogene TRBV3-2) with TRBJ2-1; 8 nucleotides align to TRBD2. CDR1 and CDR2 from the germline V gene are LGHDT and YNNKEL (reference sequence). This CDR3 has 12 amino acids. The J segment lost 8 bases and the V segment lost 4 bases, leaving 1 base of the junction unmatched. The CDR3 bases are TGTGCCAGCAGCCTTAGCGGGGATGAGCAGTTCTTC. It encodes CASSLSGDEQFF.

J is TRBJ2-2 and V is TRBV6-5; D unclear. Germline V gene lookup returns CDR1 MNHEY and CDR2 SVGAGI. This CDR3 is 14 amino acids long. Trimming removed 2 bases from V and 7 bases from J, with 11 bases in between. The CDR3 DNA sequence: TGTGCCAGCAGTTACAGCGAAGGCCACGGGGAGCTGTTTTTT. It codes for CASSYSEGHGELFF.